This T cell receptor beta chain comes out of a study of blood T cell repertoires in COVID-19. There are 13 residues in the CDR3. V lost 6 bases and J lost 8, with 14 bases in between. Method: immunoSEQ multiplex PCR; TCRdb's copy keeps in-frame clones and lacks some. The sample consists of fewer than 150,000 clones, 84% of them appearing once. This TCR derives from a woman of 80 years or more in a cohort sampled during active or convalescent COVID-19. The chain carries TRBV12-3 or TRBV12-4 and TRBJ2-4, with a tentative D call TRBD2 (5 bases). The sequenced material came from peripheral blood. The CDR3 loop reads CASSPPGIDIQYF. DNA for the CDR3: TGTGCCAGCAGCCCCCCCGGGATAGACATTCAGTACTTC.